Listed here is a single T cell receptor (beta chain). The sample holds one count of this clone. Its antigen remains undetermined. Base qualities are not provided; no much larger clone lies one nucleotide away. This entry comes from a study of T cells in localized non-small cell lung cancer (dated by TCRdb to the early 2020s). The study in broad terms: Comparing tumors with uninvolved tumor-adjacent lungs, the study looked at the T cell repertoires of 200 to 250 patients with early-stage NSCLC. The cohort comprised around 250 treatment-naïve NSCLC patients with resected, localized lung tumors. NSCLC patients had a mean age of roughly 64 years, and more than 120 were male and over 85 female. The study at large found these results: Since the design was exploratory, TCR variables were selected using unadjusted p-values with no false-discovery rate correction. Uninvolved tumor-adjacent lung showed the highest T cell clonality, higher than tumor, which suggests more focused antigenic responses in the uninvolved tumor-adjacent lung. Because multi-region tumor sequencing was not done, intratumor heterogeneity could not be ruled out. A median of 57 of the top 100 tumor clones were detected in paired uninvolved adjacent lung, and about 29 of these tumor clones were also found among the top 100 clones of the paired uninvolved adjacent lung. Higher blood T cell density associated with longer overall survival, while higher adjacent-lung clonality associated with shorter survival.

The immunoSEQ Assay was used to sequence TCR beta CDR3 regions from DNA. Per the original workflow: To compute T cell density, TCR beta template counts were normalized to usable DNA, which was estimated by amplifying housekeeping genes. The preseqR package was used to estimate richness by extrapolating to 400,000 templates for PBMC samples and to 120,000 templates for tissue samples. Clonality was calculated as one minus Pielou's evenness. Tissue-enriched TCRs were identified through differential abundance testing performed on productive amino-acid clonotypes, with a minimum total count of 5 and an alpha of 0.1. Repertoire overlap between compartments was quantified with the Jaccard Index and Morisita Overlap Index. GLIPH grouped TCR beta CDR3s together with public tetramer-defined viral CDR3s, and a viral motif had to include at least three viral sequences and also show V-gene enrichment. In TCRdb, the immuneACCESS table is reduced to in-frame sequences with V and J assigned. These tables do not hold every clone; where another copy was compared, an unresolved V gene accounts for under half, and the others remain unexplained. V and J calls and clone size are as listed in that table; D and trimming were resolved from the DNA. The sample includes several thousand clones, with more than 25% observed a single time. Roughly 22% of the sample rests with the top ten.

At diagnosis, tumor, uninvolved tumor-adjacent lung and peripheral blood were collected and then preserved as a mix of FFPE and fresh-frozen material. There are 15 amino acids in the CDR3, from cysteine to phenylalanine inclusive. Of all the DNA, just the CDR3 is kept, 45 bases in frame from base 1. For CDR1 and CDR2, the germline V gene lists MDHEN and SYDVKM. V is pared back by 2 bases and J by 7 bases, with 15 bases lying between the germline termini. This receptor chain uses TRBV28 and TRBJ1-5; the best D guess is TRBD1, with 5 bases matching. The specimen was lung tumor tissue, collected before any cancer treatment. The receptor was isolated from an older male donor with stage III lung adenocarcinoma. Read as DNA, the sequence is TGTGCCAGCAGTTTAGGTCAGGGAATGGGACAGCCCCAGCATTTT. This codes for CASSLGQGMGQPQHF. Full variable domain (CDR3 extended with the reference TRBV28 and TRBJ1-5 proteins): DVKVTQSSRYLVKRTGEKVFLECVQDMDHENMFWYRQDPGLGLRLIYFSYDVKMKEKGDIPEGYSVSREKKERFSLILESASTNQTSMYLCASSLGQGMGQPQHFGDGTRLSIL.